This TCR beta chain was recovered during a study of T cells in Graves' hyperthyroidism and ophthalmopathy. This clonotype was picked up many times. Its antigen is as yet unknown. Germline V gene data show CDR1 as LNHNV and CDR2 as YYDKDF (reference sequence). Trimming left V 5 bases short and J 2 bases short, with 19 bases between. This CDR3 has 17 residues. The diagnostic basis comprised clinical symptoms, serum thyroxine and TRAb, thyroid ultrasound and orbital computed tomography. Regions amplified from RNA transcripts were the TCR beta CDR3 regions. Researchers ran a first-round RT-PCR on the TCR CDR3 using the HTBI primer set. TCRdb re-analysed the multiplex PCR reads in MiXCR, keeping a single row per CDR3 protein. This table holds about 610,000 distinct CDR3 sequences, about 43% found once. Study-level points and caveats: Also found in blood were most expanded thyroid clonotypes above 0.001. Ophthalmopathy stood apart from stable hyperthyroidism in a 13 V-J model.

The sample was peripheral blood or thyroid tissue (not recorded which). This chain joins TRBV15 and TRBJ1-5; D might be TRBD1 (5 bases). The sequence was collected from a young woman with Graves' hyperthyroidism. This chain's CDR3 is CATSPTGPGRRNQPQHF. CDR3 bases: TGTGCCACCAGCCCCACGGGACCGGGCCGACGCAATCAGCCCCAGCATTTT.